The 31 T cell receptor beta chains listed next were all sequenced from one sample in a study of blood T cell repertoires in COVID-19. Assay used: immunoSEQ multiplex PCR; TCRdb lists only in-frame clones, some missing. The sample yields approximately 190,000 clones, approximately 82% seen once. Material for sequencing was PBMCs or T cells enriched from blood (not recorded which). These receptors came from a woman in her sixties with acute COVID-19.

This clone showed up just once. This chain uses TRBV19 with TRBJ2-3; D not resolved. V shed 6 bases and J shed 6 bases, with 10 bases lying between them. CDR3 length equals 12 residues. The germline V gene encodes CDR1 LNHDA and CDR2 SQIVND (reference sequence). The CDR3, as DNA: TGTGCCAGTAGACCCAGTTCCGATACGCAGTATTTT. Translating it yields CASRPSSDTQYF.

The chain recombines TRBV7-9 with TRBJ1-2; D possibly corresponds to TRBD1 (6 bases). CDR1 and CDR2 from the germline V gene are SEHNR and FQNEAQ (reference sequence). The CDR3 loop spans 17 amino acids. The V end was cut by 2 bases, the J end by 6 bases, with 22 bases between. The CDR3 here is CASSLSPQYGGRDGYTF. The CDR3 coding sequence is TGTGCCAGCAGCTTAAGTCCCCAGTACGGGGGGCGGGATGGCTACACCTTC.

This clone was found a few times. The rearrangement links TRBV3-1 (or the pseudogene TRBV3-2) to TRBJ1-5, with D unresolved. Germline values: CDR1 LGHDT, CDR2 YNNKEL (reference sequence). The CDR3 consists of 15 residues. The germline V and J ends were trimmed by 8 bases and 3 bases, with 17 bases remaining between them. The CDR3 DNA sequence: TGTGCCAGCCAACCGGGTAAAGAGGCCAATCAGCCCCAGCATTTT. Translation: CASQPGKEANQPQHF.

The rearrangement joins TRBV6-5 to TRBJ2-2; D may be TRBD1 (6 bases). The CDR3 is 14 residues long. CDR1 is MNHEY and CDR2 is SVGAGI in the germline V gene. The V end was cut by 0 bases, the J end by 8 bases, with 10 bases between. As DNA, the CDR3 is TGTGCCAGCAGTTACTCCGACAGGATAGGGGAGCTGTTTTTT. Its translation: CASSYSDRIGELFF.

This clone has only a few counts. The rearrangement uses TRBV3-1 (or the pseudogene TRBV3-2) and TRBJ2-5, with 10 bases that match TRBD1. CDR3 size: 14 residues. Germline CDR1 LGHDT, CDR2 YNNKEL (reference sequence). The ends lost 6 bases at V and 4 bases at J; junction bases unmatched: 5. The CDR3 DNA sequence: TGTGCCAGCAGTCAGAGGGACAGGGGAGAGACCCAGTACTTC. Translated, it gives CASSQRDRGETQYF.

This rearrangement joins TRBV19 to TRBJ1-5, with 10 bases identical to TRBD1. Germline CDR1 reads LNHDA; CDR2 reads SQIVND (reference sequence). V dropped 4 bases and J dropped 5; count of bases not matched to a gene: 8. This CDR3 region has 16 residues. CDR3 nucleotide sequence: TGTGCCAGTAGTAGCAAAACCGGGACAGGGGATCAGCCCCAGCATTTT. It encodes CASSSKTGTGDQPQHF.

In this sample, this clone turned up once. The CDR3 here is CASSRAGVSETQYF. The DNA of the CDR3 is TGCGCCAGCAGCCGGGCGGGAGTATCAGAGACCCAGTACTTC. The chain is built from TRBV4-3 and TRBJ2-5, with 7 bases identical to TRBD2. CDR1 is LGHNA and CDR2 is YSLEER in the germline V gene. This CDR3 region has 14 residues. The V gene end was trimmed by 4 bases and the J gene end by 4 bases; junction bases not matched to a gene: 6.

This rearrangement joins TRBV30 to TRBJ1-4, with D maybe TRBD1 (5 bases). The V and J ends lost 5 bases and 0 bases respectively, with 10 bases between them. Germline CDR1 reads GTSNPN; CDR2 reads SVGIG (reference sequence). The CDR3 covers 14 residues. The CDR3 nucleotides are TGTGCCTGGGGCTCGGGGGCAACTAATGAAAAACTGTTTTTT. Residues: CAWGSGATNEKLFF.

This rearrangement joins TRBV7-9 to TRBJ2-7; possible D gene TRBD2, 5 bases. The germline gives CDR1 SEHNR, CDR2 FQNEAQ (reference sequence). The V end lost 1 base, the J end lost 2 bases, and 18 bases lay between the germline ends. This CDR3 contains 17 residues. CDR3 amino acids: CASSLGRGKVQPYEQYV. The CDR3, as DNA: TGTGCCAGCAGCTTAGGACGGGGAAAAGTCCAACCCTACGAGCAGTACGTC.

J is TRBJ1-2 and V is TRBV14; D uncertain. Trimming removed 1 base at V and 8 bases at J, with 11 bases between. CDR1 SGHDN and CDR2 FVKESK come from the germline V gene. The CDR3 extends over 13 amino acids. Here the CDR3 reads CASSQATLRGYTF. For the CDR3, the DNA is TGTGCCAGCAGCCAAGCAACTCTGCGCGGCTACACCTTC. Drawing the rest from reference TRBV14 and TRBJ1-2, the complete variable domain is EAGVTQFPSHSVIEKGQTVTLRCDPISGHDNLYWYRRVMGKEIKFLLHFVKESKQDESGMPNNRFLAERTGGTYSTLKVQPAELEDSGVYFCASSQATLRGYTFGSGTRLTVV.

V gene TRBV30 combines with J gene TRBJ1-5; D gene uncertain. CDR1 and CDR2 (germline): GTSNPN, SVGIG (reference sequence). This CDR3 is 14 amino acids long. The ends were cut back, 8 bases at V and 0 bases at J, with 14 bases in the middle. CDR3 in amino acids: CALQPTDSNQPQHF. The DNA of the CDR3 is TGTGCCCTACAGCCTACCGATAGCAATCAGCCCCAGCATTTT.

The J gene is TRBJ1-2, the V gene TRBV4-3; tentative D call: TRBD1 (5 bases). Trimming removed 0 bases from V and 2 bases from J, with 10 bases in between. Germline CDR1 and CDR2: LGHNA and YSLEER. This CDR3 has 15 residues. The DNA for the CDR3 is TGCGCCAGCAGCCAAGAACCAGGGAGGAACTATGGCTACACCTTC. Protein sequence: CASSQEPGRNYGYTF.

This chain links TRBV30 with TRBJ1-1; the D is unclear. The V gene's germline CDR1 is GTSNPN and CDR2 SVGIG (reference sequence). The ends were cut back, 3 bases at V and 2 bases at J, with 7 bases in the middle. This CDR3 spans 12 amino acids. The CDR3 nucleotides read TGTGCCTGGAGGCGGGCTAACACTGAAGCTTTCTTT. Its translation is CAWRRANTEAFF.

V gene TRBV12-3 or TRBV12-4 combines with J gene TRBJ1-4; no firm D call. CDR3 length equals 12 residues. V was trimmed by 1 base and J by 8 bases, leaving 5 bases between them. Here the CDR3 reads CASSLVSEKLFF. The CDR3 DNA reads TGTGCCAGCAGTTTAGTATCGGAAAAACTGTTTTTT.

The rearrangement links TRBV19 to TRBJ1-6; D not certain. CDR3 length: 15 amino acids. Trimming removed 5 bases from V and 5 bases from J, with 13 bases in between. Germline CDR1 is LNHDA and CDR2 is SQIVND (reference sequence). CDR3 nucleotide sequence: TGTGCCAGTAGTGTATCCCGGGATAATAATTCACCCCTCCACTTT. It specifies CASSVSRDNNSPLHF.

V gene TRBV4-2 combines with J gene TRBJ2-1; 12 nucleotides match TRBD2. The V gene's germline CDR1 is LGHNA and CDR2 YNFKEQ. The V and J ends lost 1 base and 7 bases, in that order; junction bases with no gene match: 14. The CDR3 is 19 amino acids. CDR3 sequence: CASSQVGSSGRAGTNEQFF. CDR3 in DNA: TGTGCCAGCAGCCAAGTTGGGTCTAGCGGGAGGGCCGGAACGAATGAGCAGTTCTTC.

This clone was counted a few times. The chain carries TRBV5-1 and TRBJ2-1, with 11 nucleotides matching TRBD2. The CDR3 spans 17 residues. The V gene's germline CDR1 is SGHRS and CDR2 YFSETQ. V lost 1 base to trimming and J lost 12 bases; unmatched junction nucleotides: 15. The CDR3 protein is CASSLRHGTSGTQGQFF. CDR3 nucleotides: TGCGCCAGCAGCTTGCGACATGGGACTAGCGGTACACAGGGGCAGTTCTTC. Full variable domain (outside the CDR3, taken from reference TRBV5-1 and TRBJ2-1): KAGVTQTPRYLIKTRGQQVTLSCSPISGHRSVSWYQQTPGQGLQFLFEYFSETQRNKGNFPGRFSGRQFSNSRSEMNVSTLELGDSALYLCASSLRHGTSGTQGQFFGPGTRLTVL.

This rearrangement joins TRBV20-1 to TRBJ2-7; 7 bases are a match to TRBD1. The junction had 6 bases not matched to a gene; V was cut back by 3 bases and J by 7 bases. Germline-derived CDR1 and CDR2 are DFQATT and SNEGSKA (reference sequence). CDR3 size: 12 residues. The CDR3 bases are TGCAGTGCTAGTGAGGGGGCGGATGAGCAGTACTTC. It codes for CSASEGADEQYF.

This clone turned up a few times. This chain connects TRBV13 to TRBJ1-1; D may be TRBD1 (5 bases). The V gene lost 3 bases and the J gene lost 4 bases, with 12 bases spanning the gap. CDR3 length: 14 amino acids. Germline values: CDR1 PRHDT, CDR2 FYEKMQ (reference sequence). CDR3 in DNA: TGTGCCAGCAGCTTCATTCAGGGTTCCACTGAAGCTTTCTTT. This translates into CASSFIQGSTEAFF.

A word on this clone: Germline is not matched at one junction end, which may reflect a read error. This CDR3 reads CASSLGTSGRASVF. In nucleotides, the CDR3 is TGTGCCAGCAGTCTCGGGACTAGCGGGAGGGCCTCGGTCTTC. V gene TRBV2 combines with J gene TRBJ2-4; 16 nucleotides match TRBD2. Germline CDR1 and CDR2: SNHLY and FYNNEI. The CDR3 contains 14 residues.

This clone was seen a single time. The J gene is TRBJ2-6, the V gene TRBV10-3, with a possible D match to TRBD1 (6 bases). Germline assignment: CDR1 ENHRY and CDR2 SYGVKD. Deletions cut 4 bases from V and 0 bases from J, with 22 bases between. CDR3 length equals 20 residues. DNA of the CDR3: TGTGCCATCAGTGCTCAGGGGTCAACCTTAAAAAGCTCTGGGGCCAACGTCCTGACTTTC. This sequence encodes CAISAQGSTLKSSGANVLTF.

This clone came up many times. This sequence joins TRBV6-2 or TRBV6-3 and TRBJ1-2; no clear D. The germline V gene has CDR1 MNHEY and CDR2 SVGEGT. V lost 6 bases to trimming and J lost 5 bases, with 10 bases between them. The CDR3 runs to 12 residues. The DNA of the CDR3 is TGTGCCAGCAGCCCCCAATTGTATGGCTACACCTTC. It codes for CASSPQLYGYTF.

V and J are TRBV30 and TRBJ1-6, with a weak D call TRBD1 (6 bases). The CDR3 is 15 amino acids. The V end was cut by 2 bases, the J end by 3 bases, with 11 bases between. Germline V gives CDR1 GTSNPN, CDR2 SVGIG (reference sequence). The CDR3 protein is CAWSSRGFYNSPLHF. As DNA, the CDR3 is TGTGCCTGGAGTAGTAGGGGGTTCTATAATTCACCCCTCCACTTT.

The chain employs TRBV6-5 and TRBJ2-7; 7 positions agree with TRBD2. This CDR3 comprises 12 residues. J was trimmed by 2 bases and V by 8 bases; bases with no gene match: 3. Germline V gene lookup returns CDR1 MNHEY and CDR2 SVGAGI. CDR3 nucleotide sequence: TGTGCCAGCCACAGCGGGACCTACGAGCAGTACTTC. Amino acids: CASHSGTYEQYF.

This chain joins TRBV6-2 or TRBV6-3 and TRBJ2-1; TRBD2 agrees at 14 bases. Germline CDR1 reads MNHEY; CDR2 reads SVGEGT. The CDR3 runs 14 residues. V was pared by 6 bases and J by 10 bases, with 5 bases of the junction left unmatched. The CDR3 sequence is CASSWTSGGLEQFF. Written as DNA, the CDR3 is TGTGCCAGCAGCTGGACTAGCGGGGGGTTAGAGCAGTTCTTC.

This clone was observed a few times. This chain connects TRBV6-2 or TRBV6-3 to TRBJ2-7, with D possibly TRBD2 on 6 matching bases. The CDR3 is 16 residues long. The germline CDR1 and CDR2 sequences are MNHEY and SVGEGT. The V end lost 5 bases, the J end lost 3 bases, and 20 bases lay between the germline ends. The CDR3 region has the DNA TGTGCCAGCAGTCCCCAGCCCGGGAGTCCATACTACGAGCAGTACGTC. As protein: CASSPQPGSPYYEQYV.

This clone was recorded a few times. Here the CDR3 reads CASSSPAGTTGELFF. DNA for the CDR3: TGTGCCAGCAGTTCCCCAGCGGGGACCACCGGGGAGCTGTTTTTT. This rearrangement joins TRBV27 to TRBJ2-2; 7 positions agree with TRBD2. The germline V gene has CDR1 MNHEY and CDR2 SMNVEV (reference sequence). V was clipped by 4 bases and J by 4 bases; unmatched bases: 6. This CDR3 has 15 amino acids.

V is TRBV30 and J is TRBJ1-4; TRBD1 agrees at 8 bases. V lost 7 bases to trimming and J lost 0 bases; unmatched junction nucleotides: 16. The CDR3 extends over 18 amino acids. Germline CDR1 GTSNPN, CDR2 SVGIG (reference sequence). The CDR3 sequence: CASHLGTGILTTNEKLFF. The DNA for the CDR3 is TGTGCCTCTCACCTGGGGACAGGCATCCTAACAACTAATGAAAAACTGTTTTTT.

CDR3 amino acids: CAWTGLGNTEAFF. CDR3 coding DNA: TGTGCCTGGACAGGGTTGGGGAACACTGAAGCTTTCTTT. The rearrangement links TRBV30 to TRBJ1-1; possibly TRBD1 for D (5 bases). Germline values: CDR1 GTSNPN, CDR2 SVGIG (reference sequence). With 4 bases removed from V and 1 base from J, the gap between germline ends came to 10 bases. The CDR3 loop spans 13 amino acids.

The chain employs TRBV27 and TRBJ1-2; TRBD1 is a possible D gene (5 bases). V was shortened by 5 bases and J by 4 bases, with 11 bases between the two germline ends. The CDR3 is 13 amino acids. Germline CDR1 MNHEY, CDR2 SMNVEV (reference sequence). The CDR3 spells CASSVPGGYGYTF. Written as DNA, the CDR3 is TGTGCCAGCAGTGTACCGGGGGGCTATGGCTACACCTTC.

This clone was detected once. The chain is built from TRBV5-4 and TRBJ2-1; TRBD2 is a possible D gene (6 bases). The CDR3 is 15 residues long. Germline CDR1 SGHNT, CDR2 YYREEE (reference sequence). The V end was cut by 7 bases, the J end by 5 bases, with 19 bases between. For the CDR3, the DNA is TGTGCCAGCGGCCGGGACTCCGCGCCTCACAATGAGCAGTTCTTC. The encoded protein is CASGRDSAPHNEQFF.